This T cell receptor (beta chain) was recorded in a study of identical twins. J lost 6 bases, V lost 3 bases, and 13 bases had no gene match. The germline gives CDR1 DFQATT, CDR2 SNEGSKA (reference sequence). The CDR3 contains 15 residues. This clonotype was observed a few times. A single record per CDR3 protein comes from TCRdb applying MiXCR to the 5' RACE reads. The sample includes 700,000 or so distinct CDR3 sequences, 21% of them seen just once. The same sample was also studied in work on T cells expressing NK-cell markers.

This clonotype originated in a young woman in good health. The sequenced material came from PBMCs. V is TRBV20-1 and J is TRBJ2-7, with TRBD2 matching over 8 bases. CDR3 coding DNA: TGCAGTGCTAGGTTTCAGGGACTAGTTCGGTCCGAGCAGTACTTC. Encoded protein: CSARFQGLVRSEQYF.